One and the same sample provided the 23 T cell receptor beta chains below, sequenced in a study of shared clonotypes between healthy human individuals. Naive CD8 populations comprised CD45RO-negative cells positively selected for CCR7, excluding terminally differentiated effector memory CD45RA+ cells. Method: immunoSEQ multiplex PCR; TCRdb's copy keeps in-frame clones and lacks some. This table has some 2 million clones, roughly 95% appearing once. The sample comprised naive CD8+ T cells sorted from blood. The source is a man younger than 35 in good health.

This clone has just a few counts. The chain has TRBV5-1 and TRBJ1-1; D uncertain. Germline V gene sequence: CDR1 SGHRS, CDR2 YFSETQ. The CDR3 runs to 15 residues. Trimming removed 4 bases at V and 1 base at J, with 14 bases between. CDR3 residues: CASSALTQPNTEAFF. CDR3 DNA: TGCGCCAGCAGCGCCTTGACACAACCGAACACTGAAGCTTTCTTT. Together with reference TRBV5-1 and TRBJ1-1, the CDR3 gives the full variable domain: KAGVTQTPRYLIKTRGQQVTLSCSPISGHRSVSWYQQTPGQGLQFLFEYFSETQRNKGNFPGRFSGRQFSNSRSEMNVSTLELGDSALYLCASSALTQPNTEAFFGQGTRLTVV.

This rearrangement joins TRBV15 to TRBJ2-5, with TRBD2 as a possible D gene (6 bases). The CDR3 consists of 13 residues. Germline CDR1 and CDR2: LNHNV and YYDKDF (reference sequence). The V end lost 6 bases, the J end lost 1 base, and 9 bases lay between the germline ends. CDR3 DNA: TGTGCCACCAGGGAGGGCCTCCAAGAGACCCAGTACTTC. It translates to CATREGLQETQYF. Full variable domain (outside the CDR3, taken from reference TRBV15 and TRBJ2-5): DAMVIQNPRYQVTQFGKPVTLSCSQTLNHNVMYWYQQKSSQAPKLLFHYYDKDFNNEADTPDNFQSRRPNTSFCFLDIRSPGLGDTAMYLCATREGLQETQYFGPGTRLLVL.

This clone occurred once. The rearrangement joins TRBV4-3 to TRBJ1-1; 8 positions agree with TRBD1. CDR1 is LGHNA and CDR2 is YSLEER in the germline V gene. CDR3 length: 15 amino acids. V shed 4 bases, J shed 3 bases, and the junction held 7 bases outside the gene matches. The CDR3 here is CASSRLTGGDTEAFF. The CDR3 DNA sequence: TGCGCCAGCAGCCGCCTCACAGGGGGTGACACTGAAGCTTTCTTT.

The chain couples TRBV5-1 to TRBJ2-1, with 9 bases aligning to TRBD1. CDR1 and CDR2 (germline): SGHRS, YFSETQ. The CDR3 runs to 13 residues. Trimming took 5 bases from V and 16 from J; bases not matched to a gene: 13. The CDR3 coding sequence is TGCGCCAGCAGTCTGCTAACCGGGACAGGGCATTTCTTC. It encodes CASSLLTGTGHFF.

The chain links TRBV4-1 to TRBJ2-7, with a tentative D call TRBD2 (6 bases). CDR1 MGHRA and CDR2 YSYEKL come from the germline V gene. The V gene lost 1 base and the J gene lost 5 bases, with 12 bases spanning the gap. The CDR3 runs to 14 residues. Here the CDR3 reads CASSQVYGSHEQYF. The CDR3 region has the DNA TGCGCCAGCAGCCAAGTTTACGGGAGCCACGAGCAGTACTTC.

The V call is TRBV4-3, the J call TRBJ1-1; D is possibly TRBD1 (5 bases). Per germline, CDR1 LGHNA and CDR2 YSLEER. Trimming left V 0 bases short and J 2 bases short, with 13 bases between. There are 16 residues in the CDR3. CDR3 bases: TGCGCCAGCAGCCAAGAAATAGGGGCGGTTAACACTGAAGCTTTCTTT. Amino acid sequence: CASSQEIGAVNTEAFF.

The sample holds one count of this clone. The chain links TRBV9 to TRBJ2-2; 9 positions agree with TRBD1. The length of the CDR3 is 16 residues. With V trimmed by 0 bases and J by 5 bases, 5 bases remained unmatched. CDR1 SGDLS and CDR2 YYNGEE come from the germline V gene. CDR3 sequence: CASSVGDRVRTGELFF. The DNA for the CDR3 is TGTGCCAGCAGCGTAGGGGACAGGGTACGGACCGGGGAGCTGTTTTTT.

V is TRBV28 and J is TRBJ2-5; 14 bases match TRBD2. CDR1 is MDHEN, CDR2 SYDVKM, per germline. CDR3 length: 18 amino acids. The junction had 7 bases not matched to a gene; V was cut back by 4 bases and J by 0 bases. This chain's CDR3 is CASSSGLAGGQYQETQYF. The CDR3 nucleotides are TGTGCCAGCAGTTCAGGACTAGCGGGGGGCCAGTACCAAGAGACCCAGTACTTC.

The rearrangement joins TRBV7-9 to TRBJ2-1; D is unclear. Trimming pared 4 bases from V and 5 bases from J, leaving 6 bases between. The germline gives CDR1 SEHNR, CDR2 FQNEAQ (reference sequence). The CDR3 totals 12 residues. The CDR3 loop reads CASSSKNNEQFF. The CDR3 DNA is TGTGCCAGCAGCTCCAAAAACAATGAGCAGTTCTTC.

Only one count was recorded for this clone. The rearrangement links TRBV27 to TRBJ1-2; 11 nucleotides line up with TRBD1. Germline V lookup: CDR1 MNHEY, CDR2 SMNVEV (reference sequence). V lost 8 bases, J lost 7 bases, and 9 bases stayed unmatched. The CDR3 length is 14 residues. DNA of the CDR3: TGTGCCAGCGCGGTGGGACAGGGGGTTGGTGGCTACACCTTC. Residues: CASAVGQGVGGYTF.

This clone was observed a single time. Other DNA sequences in the sample encode the same CDR3. V gene TRBV5-1 combines with J gene TRBJ2-5, with 14 bases aligning to TRBD2. Germline V lookup: CDR1 SGHRS, CDR2 YFSETQ. The ends lost 4 bases at V and 4 bases at J; junction bases unmatched: 3. The CDR3 totals 15 residues. The CDR3 DNA reads as TGCGCCAGCAGCATAGGGACTAGCGGGGGAGAGACCCAGTACTTC. It specifies CASSIGTSGGETQYF. The variable domain in full, with the rest retrieved from reference TRBV5-1 and TRBJ2-5, is KAGVTQTPRYLIKTRGQQVTLSCSPISGHRSVSWYQQTPGQGLQFLFEYFSETQRNKGNFPGRFSGRQFSNSRSEMNVSTLELGDSALYLCASSIGTSGGETQYFGPGTRLLVL.

A remark on this clone: This CDR3 is also generated by other DNA sequences in the sample. V is TRBV4-3 and J is TRBJ2-1; TRBD2 matches 15 bases. Germline lookup yields CDR1 LGHNA and CDR2 YSLEER. The CDR3 runs to 16 residues. V was clipped by 0 bases and J by 8 bases; unmatched bases: 2. The CDR3 sequence is CASSQDGLAGGDEQFF. Written as DNA, the CDR3 is TGCGCCAGCAGCCAAGATGGACTAGCGGGAGGGGATGAGCAGTTCTTC.

V is TRBV7-9 and J is TRBJ2-3; D is unresolved. Per germline, CDR1 SEHNR and CDR2 FQNEAQ (reference sequence). Trimming shortened V by 3 bases and J by 5 bases, and 15 bases separated the two germline ends. This CDR3 spans 15 amino acids. CDR3 nucleotide sequence: TGTGCCAGCAGCTTTCCCCGCCTTAGGGAAGATACGCAGTATTTT. It codes for CASSFPRLREDTQYF.

V usage is TRBV11-3 and J usage is TRBJ2-1, with a tentative D call TRBD2 (5 bases). Per germline, CDR1 SGHNT and CDR2 YENEEA. The CDR3 is 14 amino acids. V was clipped by 5 bases and J by 0 bases, with 8 bases between them. The CDR3 nucleotides read TGTGCCAGCAGCCGGACTGGCTCCTACAATGAGCAGTTCTTC. Translating it yields CASSRTGSYNEQFF.

The CDR3 loop is CASSLGGSGSNQPQHF. In nucleotides, the CDR3 is TGTGCCAGCAGCTTGGGAGGGTCAGGTAGCAATCAGCCCCAGCATTTT. This chain joins TRBV5-6 and TRBJ1-5, with D uncertain. V lost 0 bases and J 0 bases, leaving 10 bases between the germline ends. This CDR3 region has 16 residues. CDR1 SGHDT and CDR2 YYEEEE come from the germline V gene.

The V call is TRBV4-1, the J call TRBJ2-1, with D unclear. The CDR3 runs 13 residues. V lost 4 bases and J lost 8, with 12 bases in between. In germline, CDR1 is MGHRA, CDR2 YSYEKL. The CDR3 coding sequence is TGCGCCAGCAGCCTTGTAGCTGATGATGAGCAGTTCTTC. This gives the protein CASSLVADDEQFF.

The gene calls are TRBV4-3 and TRBJ1-6; TRBD1 matches at 8 bases. Unmatched junction bases numbered 4, after V lost 3 bases and J lost 0 bases. Germline assignment: CDR1 LGHNA and CDR2 YSLEER. The CDR3 covers 17 residues. Here the CDR3 DNA reads TGCGCCAGCAGCCAGGGACAGGAAAGCTCCTATAATTCACCCCTCCACTTT. Translation gives CASSQGQESSYNSPLHF.

J is TRBJ2-7 and V is TRBV13, with D possibly being TRBD2 (6 bases). CDR1 PRHDT and CDR2 FYEKMQ come from the germline V gene (reference sequence). The germline V and J ends were trimmed by 4 bases and 6 bases, with 13 bases remaining between them. This CDR3 region has 13 residues. For the CDR3, the DNA is TGTGCCAGCAGCTCCGGGAGTGGGTGCGAGCAGTACTTC. Protein sequence: CASSSGSGCEQYF.

This chain connects TRBV10-2 to TRBJ2-3; D remains ambiguous. The CDR3 contains 13 residues. Germline-derived CDR1 and CDR2 are WSHSY and SAAADI. With 3 bases removed from V and 0 bases from J, the gap between germline ends came to 4 bases. CDR3 sequence (DNA): TGCGCCAGCAGTGACAGTAGCACAGATACGCAGTATTTT. Residues: CASSDSSTDTQYF.

The rearrangement uses TRBV10-2 and TRBJ1-1, with 7 bases that match TRBD1. The CDR3 covers 13 residues. Germline CDR1 reads WSHSY; CDR2 reads SAAADI. J was trimmed by 3 bases and V by 7 bases; bases with no gene match: 5. The CDR3 protein is CASTLTGYTEAFF. The DNA of the CDR3 is TGCGCCAGCACTCTGACAGGGTACACTGAAGCTTTCTTT.

The chain carries TRBV2 and TRBJ2-7; TRBD2 agrees at 8 bases. Germline V gene data show CDR1 as SNHLY and CDR2 as FYNNEI. The V gene end was trimmed by 3 bases and the J gene end by 6 bases; junction bases not matched to a gene: 10. This CDR3 has 15 residues. The CDR3 sequence: CASSEGRAGVGEQYF. The CDR3 DNA follows: TGTGCCAGCAGTGAGGGCAGAGCGGGAGTCGGCGAGCAGTACTTC.

This clone was recorded only once. The J gene is TRBJ2-7, the V gene TRBV28; D remains unclear. This CDR3 region has 14 residues. Trimming cost V 2 bases and J 2 bases, with 10 bases left between them. In germline, CDR1 is MDHEN, CDR2 SYDVKM. Here the CDR3 DNA reads TGTGCCAGCAGTTTACGGCCAGAGGCCTACGAGCAGTACTTC. It is translated as CASSLRPEAYEQYF. Full variable domain (missing parts from reference TRBV28 and TRBJ2-7): DVKVTQSSRYLVKRTGEKVFLECVQDMDHENMFWYRQDPGLGLRLIYFSYDVKMKEKGDIPEGYSVSREKKERFSLILESASTNQTSMYLCASSLRPEAYEQYFGPGTRLTVT.

This clone was seen once. This chain joins TRBV11-3 and TRBJ2-7, with D possibly matching TRBD2 (6 bases). Germline lookup yields CDR1 SGHNT and CDR2 YENEEA. The CDR3 runs to 14 residues. V lost 4 bases, J lost 4 bases, and 14 bases lay in between. The chain's CDR3 is CASSSTPGGYEQYF. The DNA for the CDR3 is TGTGCCAGCAGCTCCACCCCCGGGGGATACGAGCAGTACTTC.